Below are 27 T cell receptor beta chains sequenced from a single sample in a study of T cell responses to AZD1222 COVID-19 vaccine (TCRdb year 2021). The time point label corresponds to: about 28 days (+/-7) after the second vaccine dose. Library prep was done by the immunoSEQ multiplex PCR assay. As stored in TCRdb, this immuneACCESS dataset retains in-frame rearrangements with V and J assigned. A fraction of the clones does not appear; measured against another copy, unresolved V genes explain less than half of the discrepancy, and the remainder lacks a known reason. The sample table lists under 90,000 clones, 83% of them with a count of one. Clones ranked in the top ten supply approximately 1.4% of the sample. The specimen comprised peripheral blood, sampled 28 days after the second AZD1222 dose. These receptors originate from an adult who received the AZD1222 COVID-19 vaccine.

This sequence joins TRBV14 and TRBJ2-3; D may correspond to TRBD1 or TRBD2 (5 bases each). The CDR3 is 17 amino acids. Germline CDR1 SGHDN, CDR2 FVKESK. Trimming stripped 3 bases from V and 0 bases from J, with 16 bases between. CDR3 sequence reads: CASSHPGAPASTDTQYF. DNA of the CDR3: TGTGCCAGCAGCCATCCCGGGGCCCCCGCCAGCACAGATACGCAGTATTTT. The entire variable domain, with the rest obtained from reference TRBV14 and TRBJ2-3, is as follows: EAGVTQFPSHSVIEKGQTVTLRCDPISGHDNLYWYRRVMGKEIKFLLHFVKESKQDESGMPNNRFLAERTGGTYSTLKVQPAELEDSGVYFCASSHPGAPASTDTQYFGPGTRLTVL.

Written as DNA, the CDR3 is TGTGCCAGCAGCCCCCGTCGGGCCGAGTGGAGAGGAGCTTTCTTT. Protein product: CASSPRRAEWRGAFF. The rearrangement links TRBV7-2 to TRBJ1-1; no clear D gene. Trimming removed 5 bases at V and 10 bases at J, with 23 bases between. Germline-derived CDR1 and CDR2 are SGHTA and FQGNSA. The CDR3 spans 15 residues.

This clone was seen a handful of times. This chain connects TRBV9 to TRBJ2-3; 8 bases agree with TRBD2. Trimming took 6 bases from V and 0 from J; bases not matched to a gene: 9. The CDR3 loop spans 16 amino acids. Germline-derived CDR1 and CDR2 are SGDLS and YYNGEE. In DNA form, the CDR3 reads TGTGCCAGCACAACTAGCGGACACTCTAGCACAGATACGCAGTATTTT. It encodes CASTTSGHSSTDTQYF.

The gene calls are TRBV30 and TRBJ2-1; 12 nucleotides match TRBD1. The V and J ends lost 3 bases and 8 bases, in that order; junction bases with no gene match: 14. Germline CDR1 is GTSNPN and CDR2 is SVGIG (reference sequence). The CDR3 sequence is 17 residues long. The CDR3 region has the DNA TGTGCCTGGAGGCGAATGTACCGGGACAGGGGGCGGGATGAGCAGTTCTTC. Protein: CAWRRMYRDRGRDEQFF.

The rearrangement uses TRBV28 and TRBJ2-1; D unclear. The V end was cut by 2 bases, the J end by 0 bases, with 11 bases between. Germline CDR1 reads MDHEN; CDR2 reads SYDVKM. The CDR3 has 16 residues. CDR3 loop: CASSLGGTSSYNEQFF. DNA of the CDR3: TGTGCCAGCAGTTTAGGTGGTACGAGCTCCTACAATGAGCAGTTCTTC.

This clone showed up just once. This rearrangement joins TRBV6-5 to TRBJ2-3; D possibly matches TRBD1 or TRBD2 (5 bases each). The CDR3 runs 14 residues. CDR1 MNHEY and CDR2 SVGAGI come from the germline V gene. The V end was cut by 0 bases, the J end by 1 base, with 5 bases between. The CDR3 bases are TGTGCCAGCAGTTACTCGGGGGGCACAGATACGCAGTATTTT. Protein: CASSYSGGTDTQYF.

The J gene is TRBJ2-2, the V gene TRBV7-9; possibly TRBD2 for D (5 bases). This CDR3 is built from 14 residues. V lost 6 bases to trimming and J lost 1 base, with 9 bases between them. CDR1 SEHNR and CDR2 FQNEAQ come from the germline V gene (reference sequence). The CDR3 loop reads CASSSGKNTGELFF. The DNA for the CDR3 is TGTGCCAGCAGTTCCGGGAAGAACACCGGGGAGCTGTTTTTT.

The chain uses TRBV24-1 and TRBJ2-7; perhaps TRBD1 as D (5 bases). The CDR3 runs 15 residues. Germline CDR1 is KGHDR and CDR2 is SFDVKD. V was clipped by 6 bases and J by 3 bases, with 17 bases between them. The CDR3 region is CATSNPPTANYEQYF. CDR3 sequence (DNA): TGTGCCACCAGTAACCCACCGACAGCGAACTACGAGCAGTACTTC.

The chain has TRBV19 and TRBJ2-7; 9 positions agree with TRBD1. CDR1 is LNHDA and CDR2 is SQIVND in the germline V gene (reference sequence). Losses at the gene ends were 6 bases for V and 0 bases for J; bases not matched to a gene: 6. This CDR3 is 15 amino acids long. The CDR3 spells CASSPDRGASYEQYF. The CDR3 DNA sequence: TGTGCCAGTAGCCCCGACAGGGGGGCCTCCTACGAGCAGTACTTC.

This clone was found once. The chain carries TRBV15 and TRBJ2-5; maybe TRBD1 (6 bases). Per germline, CDR1 LNHNV and CDR2 YYDKDF (reference sequence). The CDR3 is made up of 13 amino acids. Trimming left V 3 bases short and J 10 bases short, with 15 bases between. Here the CDR3 reads CATSRRQAIDQYF. CDR3 sequence (DNA): TGTGCCACCAGCAGGAGACAGGCTATCGACCAGTACTTC.

The chain is built from TRBV7-3 and TRBJ2-1; D is uncertain. Per the germline V gene, CDR1 is SGHTA and CDR2 is FQGTGA. The length of the CDR3 is 11 residues. V was clipped by 10 bases and J by 3 bases, with 7 bases between them. The CDR3: CATPVYNEQFF. In nucleotides, the CDR3 is TGTGCCACCCCGGTCTACAATGAGCAGTTCTTC.

The genes are TRBV28 and TRBJ2-3; the D gene could be TRBD1 or TRBD2 (5 bases each). V lost 6 bases to trimming and J lost 6 bases, with 22 bases between them. The CDR3 has 16 amino acids. The germline V gene has CDR1 MDHEN and CDR2 SYDVKM. The CDR3 region has the DNA TGTGCCAGCAGCCCGCCGCGGAGGACACGTTCGGATACGCAGTATTTT. Translation gives CASSPPRRTRSDTQYF.

The chain joins TRBV4-1 to TRBJ1-5; weak D call: TRBD1 (6 bases). Trimming pared 1 base from V and 0 bases from J, leaving 10 bases between. This CDR3 has 16 residues. Per germline, CDR1 MGHRA and CDR2 YSYEKL. The CDR3 DNA reads TGCGCCAGCAGCCAAGGCGGACAGTATAGCAATCAGCCCCAGCATTTT. Translated: CASSQGGQYSNQPQHF.

This clone is medium-sized in the sample. The chain carries TRBV25-1 and TRBJ1-2, with D perhaps TRBD1 (6 bases). CDR1 and CDR2 from the germline V gene are MGHDK and SYGVNS. Trimming stripped 6 bases from V and 2 bases from J, with 16 bases between. The CDR3 is made up of 15 amino acids. CDR3 nucleotides: TGTGCCAGCAGCACTTTACAGGGTCAAAACTATGGCTACACCTTC. Protein: CASSTLQGQNYGYTF.

This clone was seen only a few times. V is TRBV6-4 and J is TRBJ1-6, with a possible D match to TRBD1 (5 bases). Germline V gene sequence: CDR1 MRHNA, CDR2 SNTAGT. This CDR3 is 17 amino acids long. Between the trimmed V and J ends, which lost 0 bases and 7 bases, there was a span of 16 bases. The CDR3 loop reads CASSDSINRGKNSPLHF. Here the CDR3 DNA reads TGTGCCAGCAGTGACTCGATTAATCGGGGGAAGAATTCACCCCTCCACTTT.

V is TRBV19 and J is TRBJ2-1; tentatively, D is TRBD1 (5 bases). CDR3 length: 15 residues. Trimming stripped 3 bases from V and 6 bases from J, with 15 bases between. Germline CDR1 is LNHDA and CDR2 is SQIVND (reference sequence). Here the CDR3 reads CASSIRAGSGNEQFF. As DNA, the CDR3 is TGTGCCAGTAGTATTAGGGCAGGGTCTGGCAATGAGCAGTTCTTC.

The genes are TRBV9 and TRBJ1-1; D is unresolved. The V gene lost 1 base and the J gene lost 4 bases, with 17 bases spanning the gap. This CDR3 has 16 residues. Germline CDR1 SGDLS, CDR2 YYNGEE. The CDR3 sequence is CASSVRWEMSGTEAFF. Written as DNA, the CDR3 is TGTGCCAGCAGCGTAAGGTGGGAAATGAGCGGCACTGAAGCTTTCTTT.

This chain connects TRBV4-1 to TRBJ1-6; D uncertain. Trimming pared 1 base from V and 9 bases from J, leaving 4 bases between. The CDR3 is made up of 12 amino acids. Germline V gene sequence: CDR1 MGHRA, CDR2 YSYEKL. CDR3 region: CASSQGPSPLHF. CDR3 DNA sequence: TGCGCCAGCAGCCAAGGGCCTTCACCCCTCCACTTT.

The V call is TRBV4-3, the J call TRBJ2-1, with D uncertain. Between the trimmed V and J ends, which lost 1 base and 7 bases, there was a span of 8 bases. The CDR3 is 13 residues long. Germline loops: CDR1 LGHNA, CDR2 YSLEER. CDR3 bases: TGCGCCAGCAGCCAAGGACTGGCGAATGAGCAGTTCTTC. Translated, it gives CASSQGLANEQFF.

This clone occurred once. This chain joins TRBV7-9 and TRBJ2-1, with 7 positions matching TRBD2. The V segment lost 4 bases and the J segment 6 bases; nucleotides outside the gene matches: 12. The CDR3 totals 16 residues. Germline V CDR1 and CDR2: SEHNR, FQNEAQ (reference sequence). The CDR3 loop is CASSSLTGIAGNEQFF. The DNA of the CDR3 is TGTGCCAGCAGCTCTCTCACGGGCATAGCGGGCAATGAGCAGTTCTTC.

This clone was seen only a few times. The J gene is TRBJ2-1, the V gene TRBV9; no clear D gene. Looked up from germline, CDR1 is SGDLS and CDR2 is YYNGEE. The CDR3 covers 15 residues. Trimming removed 3 bases at V and 1 base at J, with 11 bases between. The CDR3 protein is CASSADHRSYNEQFF. CDR3 in DNA: TGTGCCAGCAGCGCCGACCACCGGTCCTACAATGAGCAGTTCTTC.

The CDR3 loop reads CASSVRAGGGNEQFF. The CDR3 DNA is TGTGCCAGCAGCGTGAGAGCGGGAGGTGGCAATGAGCAGTTCTTC. The chain is built from TRBV9 and TRBJ2-1; 9 nucleotides agree with TRBD2. The CDR3 runs to 15 residues. CDR1 SGDLS and CDR2 YYNGEE come from the germline V gene. The V gene end was trimmed by 2 bases and the J gene end by 6 bases; junction bases not matched to a gene: 6.

The rearrangement uses TRBV6-5 and TRBJ2-1; 7 bases map to TRBD2. Germline CDR1 is MNHEY and CDR2 is SVGAGI. V was clipped by 2 bases and J by 8 bases; unmatched bases: 6. The CDR3 has 14 amino acids. The CDR3 DNA sequence: TGTGCCAGCAGTTACGAAGCGGGAAGGGATGAGCAGTTCTTC. Residues: CASSYEAGRDEQFF.

The chain carries TRBV15 and TRBJ1-1; 7 bases are a match to TRBD1. Germline V gene lookup returns CDR1 LNHNV and CDR2 YYDKDF (reference sequence). The V segment lost 0 bases and the J segment 11 bases; nucleotides outside the gene matches: 9. CDR3 length: 14 amino acids. The CDR3 bases are TGTGCCACCAGCAGAGAACGACAGGGAGCTAGGGCTTTCTTT. Residues: CATSRERQGARAFF.

This clone occurred once. This chain uses TRBV30 with TRBJ2-5, with D perhaps matching TRBD1 (6 bases). CDR3 length: 13 residues. In germline, CDR1 is GTSNPN, CDR2 SVGIG (reference sequence). V lost 5 bases and J 0 bases, leaving 10 bases between the germline ends. CDR3 in amino acids: CAWERGNQETQYF. In DNA form, the CDR3 reads TGTGCCTGGGAGAGGGGGAACCAAGAGACCCAGTACTTC.

This chain links TRBV4-3 with TRBJ2-1, with D perhaps TRBD1 (6 bases). Germline CDR1 reads LGHNA; CDR2 reads YSLEER. Trimming left V 4 bases short and J 2 bases short, with 15 bases between. The CDR3 is made up of 16 amino acids. This chain's CDR3 is CASSPSTGGTYNEQFF. CDR3 coding DNA: TGCGCCAGCAGCCCCTCGACAGGCGGAACCTACAATGAGCAGTTCTTC.

The chain is built from TRBV18 and TRBJ1-5; 11 nucleotides align to TRBD1. The CDR3 loop spans 15 amino acids. Germline-derived CDR1 and CDR2 are KGHSH and LQKENI. Trimming cost V 4 bases and J 4 bases; bases outside gene matches: 3. The CDR3 protein is CASSLGTGGNQPQHF. In nucleotides, the CDR3 is TGTGCCAGCTCACTCGGGACAGGGGGTAATCAGCCCCAGCATTTT. The complete variable domain, with remaining parts taken from reference TRBV18 and TRBJ1-5, reads NAGVMQNPRHLVRRRGQEARLRCSPMKGHSHVYWYRQLPEEGLKFMVYLQKENIIDESGMPKERFSAEFPKEGPSILRIQQVVRGDSAAYFCASSLGTGGNQPQHFGDGTRLSIL.